A single sample gave rise to the 24 T cell receptor beta chains below, sequenced in a study of blood T cell repertoires in COVID-19. This table comes from immunoSEQ multiplex PCR, and its TCRdb copy is limited to in-frame clones, with some not included. The table shows over 25,000 clones, with roughly nine tenths occurring only once. Specimen: peripheral blood. Receptors originate from a man in his 60s with acute or convalescent COVID-19.

The chain carries TRBV4-2 and TRBJ2-7, with 9 bases that match TRBD1. V shed 4 bases, J shed 4 bases, and the junction held 5 bases outside the gene matches. This CDR3 has 14 residues. Germline V gene sequence: CDR1 LGHNA, CDR2 YNFKEQ. The CDR3 DNA is TGTGCCAGCAGCCCCGGGACAGGGTTATACGAGCAGTACTTC. It codes for CASSPGTGLYEQYF.

This chain links TRBV7-9 with TRBJ2-7; D not certain. CDR1 and CDR2 from the germline V gene are SEHNR and FQNEAQ (reference sequence). The CDR3 has 13 amino acids. V was clipped by 5 bases and J by 2 bases, with 10 bases between them. The CDR3 DNA sequence: TGTGCCAGCAGCCCACGCGACACCTACGAGCAGTACGTC. It codes for CASSPRDTYEQYV.

In this sample, this clone turned up once. This sequence joins TRBV30 and TRBJ1-3; the match to TRBD1 covers 9 bases. The length of the CDR3 is 15 residues. Germline V gives CDR1 GTSNPN, CDR2 SVGIG (reference sequence). With V trimmed by 3 bases and J by 1 base, 4 bases remained unmatched. This chain's CDR3 is CAWSPGTGSGNTIYF. CDR3 nucleotide sequence: TGTGCCTGGAGCCCCGGGACAGGGTCTGGAAACACCATATATTTT.

V and J are TRBV6-5 and TRBJ1-3; 9 bases line up with TRBD1. Per germline, CDR1 MNHEY and CDR2 SVGAGI. This CDR3 region has 15 residues. The J segment lost 2 bases and the V segment lost 6 bases, leaving 5 bases of the junction unmatched. The CDR3 spells CASRGDREAGNTIYF. CDR3 DNA sequence: TGTGCCAGCAGGGGGGACAGGGAGGCTGGAAACACCATATATTTT.

The chain uses TRBV27 and TRBJ1-5, with 7 bases matching TRBD1. V was clipped by 2 bases and J by 7 bases; unmatched bases: 5. The CDR3 has 14 amino acids. Per germline, CDR1 MNHEY and CDR2 SMNVEV (reference sequence). The CDR3 sequence: CASSLGRGWQPQHF. CDR3 bases: TGTGCCAGCAGTTTAGGCAGGGGGTGGCAGCCCCAGCATTTT.

This clone was seen just once. The chain links TRBV3-1 (or the pseudogene TRBV3-2) to TRBJ2-7; 11 positions agree with TRBD2. Germline CDR1 LGHDT, CDR2 YNNKEL (reference sequence). The CDR3 runs 18 residues. V shed 0 bases, J shed 0 bases, and the junction held 7 bases outside the gene matches. CDR3 bases: TGTGCCAGCAGCCAAGAACGAGGACTAGCGGGCCGCTCCTACGAGCAGTACGTC. It codes for CASSQERGLAGRSYEQYV.

The V call is TRBV7-2, the J call TRBJ2-2, with D possibly being TRBD1 (6 bases). Trimming cost V 4 bases and J 1 base, with 16 bases left between them. The germline CDR1 and CDR2 sequences are SGHTA and FQGNSA. This CDR3 spans 17 amino acids. The CDR3 loop reads CASSSAAGELNTGELFF. The CDR3 DNA reads TGTGCCAGCAGCTCAGCCGCAGGGGAATTGAACACCGGGGAGCTGTTTTTT.

This clone has more than one count but fewer than ten. V gene TRBV6-1 combines with J gene TRBJ1-5; D is possibly TRBD1 (6 bases). This CDR3 has 14 residues. Germline CDR1 reads MNHNS; CDR2 reads SASEGT. With 3 bases removed from V and 3 bases from J, the gap between germline ends came to 9 bases. CDR3 nucleotides: TGTGCCAGCAGTGAGACAGGCCACAATCAGCCCCAGCATTTT. As protein: CASSETGHNQPQHF.

The genes are TRBV28 and TRBJ2-1; D is ambiguous. The CDR3 covers 15 residues. Trimming stripped 6 bases from V and 8 bases from J, with 20 bases between. The germline V gene has CDR1 MDHEN and CDR2 SYDVKM. CDR3 coding DNA: TGTGCCAGCAGCCAAAGATCCCTGAGGTCCGATGAGCAGTTCTTC. The encoded protein is CASSQRSLRSDEQFF.

The chain links TRBV5-1 to TRBJ2-2; 8 positions match TRBD2. This CDR3 contains 16 residues. CDR1 is SGHRS, CDR2 YFSETQ, per germline. The trim removed 5 bases at V and 0 bases at J, leaving 6 bases unmatched. CDR3 coding DNA: TGCGCCAGCAGGGACGCGGGACTAGCGAACACCGGGGAGCTGTTTTTT. Translating gives CASRDAGLANTGELFF.

V usage is TRBV11-2 and J usage is TRBJ1-1; D remains unclear. Germline V gene data show CDR1 as SGHAT and CDR2 as FQNNGV. This CDR3 is 13 amino acids long. V was pared by 5 bases and J by 11 bases, with 18 bases between. As DNA, the CDR3 is TGTGCCAGCAGCCATGTACGGGGAGGTTATGCTTTCTTT. This encodes CASSHVRGGYAFF.

V usage is TRBV5-4 and J usage is TRBJ1-2, with D uncertain. This CDR3 is built from 14 residues. CDR1 SGHNT and CDR2 YYREEE come from the germline V gene (reference sequence). Trimming pared 4 bases from V and 3 bases from J, leaving 13 bases between. This CDR3 reads CASSVVGHDYGYTF. The CDR3 DNA is TGTGCCAGCAGCGTGGTCGGTCACGACTATGGCTACACCTTC. Drawing the rest from reference TRBV5-4 and TRBJ1-2, the complete variable domain is ETGVTQSPTHLIKTRGQQVTLRCSSQSGHNTVSWYQQALGQGPQFIFQYYREEENGRGNFPPRFSGLQFPNYSSELNVNALELDDSALYLCASSVVGHDYGYTFGSGTRLTVV.

The CDR3 here is CAISPRLAGAEQYV. The CDR3 nucleotides read TGTGCCATCAGTCCTCGACTAGCGGGAGCCGAGCAGTACGTC. The chain employs TRBV10-3 and TRBJ2-7, with TRBD2 identical over 12 bases. This CDR3 region has 14 residues. CDR1 is ENHRY and CDR2 is SYGVKD in the germline V gene. With 5 bases clipped from V and 6 bases from J, the junction kept 5 bases outside the gene matches.

The rearrangement uses TRBV7-8 and TRBJ2-5; D ambiguous. The CDR3 has 12 residues. The germline V and J ends were trimmed by 5 bases and 2 bases, with 6 bases remaining between them. Looked up from germline, CDR1 is SGHVS and CDR2 is FQNEAQ. CDR3 region: CASSPVQETQYF. The CDR3 DNA reads TGTGCCAGCAGCCCAGTTCAAGAGACCCAGTACTTC.

J is TRBJ2-5 and V is TRBV11-2, with D maybe TRBD2 (7 bases). Germline CDR1 SGHAT, CDR2 FQNNGV. Trimming removed 2 bases at V and 3 bases at J, with 13 bases between. The CDR3 extends over 15 amino acids. In DNA, the CDR3 is TGTGCCAGCAGCTTACTCGGGGGGCGCGAAGAGACCCAGTACTTC. It translates to CASSLLGGREETQYF.

This sequence joins TRBV24-1 and TRBJ2-5; D is unresolved. Germline V gene lookup returns CDR1 KGHDR and CDR2 SFDVKD. The CDR3 sequence is 15 residues long. V was clipped by 1 base and J by 4 bases, with 12 bases between them. The CDR3 DNA reads as TGTGCCACCAGTGATTTTGGCAGGCTTGGAGAGACCCAGTACTTC. Translating it yields CATSDFGRLGETQYF.

The chain has TRBV3-1 (or the pseudogene TRBV3-2) and TRBJ1-4; 7 bases map to TRBD1. This CDR3 spans 14 amino acids. The junction had 15 bases not matched to a gene; V was cut back by 4 bases and J by 16 bases. The germline CDR1 and CDR2 sequences are LGHDT and YNNKEL (reference sequence). The CDR3 is CASSPPQGDFRPFF. The CDR3 DNA reads TGTGCCAGCAGCCCTCCCCAGGGGGATTTCAGACCGTTTTTT.

The chain is built from TRBV7-6 and TRBJ2-3; D possibly corresponds to TRBD2 (6 bases). CDR3 length: 18 amino acids. The germline CDR1 and CDR2 sequences are SGHVS and FNYEAQ. V shed 4 bases and J shed 4 bases, with 24 bases lying between them. CDR3 coding DNA: TGTGCCAGCAGCTCCGTTATTCGTAGCGGCAGCTCGGCAGATACGCAGTATTTT. This translates into CASSSVIRSGSSADTQYF.

The chain couples TRBV7-2 to TRBJ2-7; the D gene is possibly TRBD2 (5 bases). The V and J ends lost 0 bases and 6 bases respectively, with 9 bases between them. Germline values: CDR1 SGHTA, CDR2 FQGNSA. This CDR3 is built from 13 residues. The CDR3 nucleotides are TGTGCCAGCAGCTTAGCAACTAGTGCCGAGCAGTACTTC. It codes for CASSLATSAEQYF. Filled out from reference TRBV7-2 and TRBJ2-7, the complete variable domain reads GAGVSQSPSNKVTEKGKDVELRCDPISGHTALYWYRQSLGQGLEFLIYFQGNSAPDKSGLPSDRFSAERTGGSVSTLTIQRTQQEDSAVYLCASSLATSAEQYFGPGTRLTVT.

This clone came up once. V and J are TRBV27 and TRBJ2-6; 12 bases agree with TRBD2. V shed 5 bases and J 0 bases; nucleotides not matched to a gene: 5. Germline V gene lookup returns CDR1 MNHEY and CDR2 SMNVEV (reference sequence). The CDR3 covers 18 residues. The CDR3 spells CASSPRLAGVSGANVLTF. CDR3 in DNA: TGTGCCAGCAGTCCAAGACTAGCGGGGGTCTCTGGGGCCAACGTCCTGACTTTC.

V and J are TRBV12-3 or TRBV12-4 and TRBJ1-3; TRBD1 might be the D (6 bases). Trimming took 3 bases from V and 4 from J, leaving 7 bases between them. The CDR3 runs to 13 residues. The CDR3 DNA is TGTGCCAGCAGTTTCCAGGGGGGAAACACCATATATTTT. Its protein is CASSFQGGNTIYF.

V is TRBV4-1 and J is TRBJ2-7; 10 positions agree with TRBD1. This CDR3 region has 15 residues. The germline gives CDR1 MGHRA, CDR2 YSYEKL. V gave up 4 bases and J gave up 5 bases; unmatched junction bases: 8. The CDR3 sequence: CASSRGPGTGDEQYF. The CDR3 nucleotides are TGCGCCAGCAGCCGGGGGCCCGGGACAGGGGACGAGCAGTACTTC.

J is TRBJ1-4 and V is TRBV6-2 or TRBV6-3, with D maybe TRBD1 (6 bases). CDR3 length: 16 residues. V was trimmed by 6 bases and J by 0 bases, leaving 14 bases between them. CDR1 and CDR2 (germline): MNHEY, SVGEGT. The chain's CDR3 is CASSLQGFATNEKLFF. The CDR3 nucleotides read TGTGCCAGCAGCCTACAGGGCTTCGCAACTAATGAAAAACTGTTTTTT.

This chain connects TRBV6-5 to TRBJ1-6, with D possibly being TRBD1 (5 bases). Trimming shortened V by 4 bases and J by 4 bases, and 11 bases separated the two germline ends. The CDR3 is 15 residues long. Germline loops: CDR1 MNHEY, CDR2 SVGAGI. CDR3 sequence reads: CASSSRATYNSPLHF. CDR3 DNA: TGTGCCAGCAGTTCCAGGGCTACATATAATTCACCCCTCCACTTT.